Listed here are 7 T cell receptor beta chains from one sample, sequenced in a study of T-cell memory formation after mild COVID-19. TCRdb used MiXCR to reprocess the 5' RACE reads, holding one entry per CDR3 protein. The sample records about half a million distinct CDR3 sequences, roughly 18% being singletons. Sample: PBMCs or a T cell subset sorted from them (not recorded which). These receptors came from an adult woman who had mild COVID-19 (a few samples of this study predate the infection). Cell type and time point are not known.

There are a few counts of this clonotype. The gene calls are TRBV6-1 and TRBJ2-7, with D hard to call. Deletions cut 2 bases from V and 6 bases from J, with 17 bases between. Germline CDR1 and CDR2: MNHNS and SASEGT. CDR3 length: 15 residues. The CDR3 region has the DNA TGTGCCAGCAGTGAATTGTCAGCAGTCCCCGGCGAGCAGTACTTC. It encodes CASSELSAVPGEQYF.

The rearrangement links TRBV20-1 to TRBJ2-1; TRBD2 is a possible D gene (5 bases). V lost 0 bases, J lost 7 bases, and 7 bases lay in between. The V gene's germline CDR1 is DFQATT and CDR2 SNEGSKA (reference sequence). The CDR3 length is 12 residues. CDR3 nucleotide sequence: TGCAGTGCTAGAGATAGGGAGAATGAGCAGTTCTTC. Translated, it gives CSARDRENEQFF.

J is TRBJ2-3 and V is TRBV24-1; TRBD2 matches 9 bases. CDR1 KGHDR and CDR2 SFDVKD come from the germline V gene. The CDR3 length is 16 residues. The V and J ends lost 4 bases and 0 bases, in that order; junction bases with no gene match: 4. The CDR3 DNA reads as TGTGCCACCAGTGAGATAGCGGGAGCTAGCACAGATACGCAGTATTTT. Its translation is CATSEIAGASTDTQYF.

The chain carries TRBV4-2 and TRBJ2-7, with D perhaps matching TRBD1 (5 bases). The germline gives CDR1 LGHNA, CDR2 YNFKEQ. V was pared by 1 base and J by 5 bases, with 21 bases between. The CDR3 totals 17 residues. The CDR3 region is CASSQVAPRAPTDEQYF. The CDR3 bases are TGTGCCAGCAGCCAAGTGGCGCCCAGGGCCCCGACTGACGAGCAGTACTTC.

This clonotype was seen a handful of times. The J gene is TRBJ1-5, the V gene TRBV18; 9 bases align to TRBD1. The length of the CDR3 is 16 residues. V lost 0 bases to trimming and J lost 5 bases; unmatched junction nucleotides: 5. The germline gives CDR1 KGHSH, CDR2 LQKENI. CDR3 protein: CASSPPRTGDYQPQHF. The CDR3 DNA is TGTGCCAGCTCACCACCGAGGACAGGGGACTATCAGCCCCAGCATTTT.

The V and J genes are TRBV29-1 and TRBJ2-1; 9 bases map to TRBD1. This CDR3 region has 16 residues. Germline CDR1 and CDR2: SQVTM and ANQGSEA. V was pared by 6 bases and J by 8 bases, with 17 bases of the junction left unmatched. The CDR3: CSVELEGQGFMDEQFF. For the CDR3, the DNA is TGCAGCGTCGAACTTGAGGGACAGGGATTTATGGATGAGCAGTTCTTC.

This clonotype was detected a few times. The chain combines TRBV11-2 with TRBJ2-1, with a tentative D call TRBD2 (6 bases). V lost 0 bases and J lost 0, with 12 bases in between. This CDR3 region has 17 residues. The germline V gene encodes CDR1 SGHAT and CDR2 FQNNGV. The CDR3 spells CASSLDMGGTSYNEQFF. The CDR3 bases are TGTGCCAGCAGCTTAGATATGGGGGGTACCTCCTACAATGAGCAGTTCTTC.